This TCR beta chain was identified during a study of tissue T cells after allogeneic stem cell transplantation. Trimming cost V 0 bases and J 1 base, with 6 bases left between them. Per germline, CDR1 MSHET and CDR2 SYDVDS. The CDR3 has 14 amino acids. As to this clone: These gene names are mouse names. The CDR3 end falls 1 residue outside the read, so it is completed with the germline J gene.

Data came from immunoSEQ multiplex PCR; TCRdb stores just in-frame clones and leaves some out. The table shows more than 20,000 clones, with over 55% occurring only once. The sequenced material came from spleen. This TCR came from a female BALB/c mouse in good health. The strain's MHC haplotype is H2-d. V usage is TRBV29 and J usage is TRBJ1-1; no clear D gene. CDR3 bases read: TGTGCTAGCAGTTTATCTTCAGGGAACACAGAAGTCTTC. Translation: CASSLSSGNTEVF. The whole CDR3 protein is CASSLSSGNTEVFF.